This T cell receptor (beta chain) was profiled in a study of lymphopenia after photon versus proton radiotherapy. Sequencing used immunoSEQ multiplex PCR; TCRdb keeps in-frame clones, though not all of them. Of about 26,000 clones in the sample, roughly four fifths were seen once. Turning to this clone: The antigen is not known.

This CDR3 spans 13 amino acids. Germline CDR1 and CDR2: SGHAT and FQNNGV. The ends lost 8 bases at V and 2 bases at J; junction bases unmatched: 5. Study-wide findings and caveats: Better survival with proton therapy was suggested as possible, not demonstrated. After lymphocyte nadir, photon-treated repertoires showed oligoclonal expansion, especially CD8+ Temra.

The chain couples TRBV11-2 to TRBJ2-5, with TRBD2 matching over 7 bases. The TCR sequence derives from a woman in her fifties or sixties with pancreatic cancer. The sample was peripheral blood, taken from a patient treated with photon-based radiotherapy. The CDR3 loop reads CASQRTRQETQYF. In DNA form, the CDR3 reads TGTGCCAGCCAACGGACTAGACAAGAGACCCAGTACTTC.